A single sample is the source of the 26 T cell receptor beta chains below, sequenced in a study of vaccination and CD4 T cells after COVID-19. The Oncomine TCR Beta short-read assay was applied to DNA of cultured CD4+ T cells. One entry per CDR3 protein results from TCRdb running MiXCR on the PCR reads. In the table there are over 15,000 distinct CDR3 sequences, around 50% of which are singletons. Time point specified: late sampling 161 to 241 days after vaccination in three convalescent patients. Sample treatment: roughly ten-day PBMC culture with coronavirus spike peptide pools or control peptides (ViraFEST assay). Their specific antigens are unknown. The source was CD4+ T cells from blood, cultured in vitro, collected about 7 months after SARS-CoV-2 vaccination. These receptors came from a human donor who had recovered from COVID-19.

The chain joins TRBV12-3 or TRBV12-4 to TRBJ2-7; tentative D call: TRBD1 (6 bases). Trimming removed 4 bases at V and 2 bases at J, with 15 bases between. This CDR3 is built from 15 residues. The CDR3 region is CASSSPATGTYEQYF. CDR3 nucleotides: TGTGCCAGCAGTTCCCCCGCGACAGGAACCTACGAGCAGTACTTC.

Note on this clonotype: At one end, the junction sequence differs from germline, possibly due to a read error. The rearrangement links TRBV6-1 to TRBJ2-7; the D is unclear. The CDR3 extends over 12 amino acids. Germline V gene data show CDR1 as MNHNS and CDR2 as SASEGT. CDR3 sequence: CASSELTSTTHF. The CDR3 bases are TGTGCCAGCAGTGAATTAACGTCTACCACCCACTTC.

The V call is TRBV7-9, the J call TRBJ1-2, with 7 bases that match TRBD1. This CDR3 is built from 15 residues. J was trimmed by 4 bases and V by 5 bases; bases with no gene match: 10. The germline V gene encodes CDR1 SEHNR and CDR2 FQNEAQ (reference sequence). Here the CDR3 DNA reads TGTGCCAGCAGCCCGAGAGACAGGGAATCCTATGGCTACACCTTC. Residues: CASSPRDRESYGYTF.

The chain joins TRBV7-2 to TRBJ2-5, with a weak D call TRBD2 (6 bases). There are 14 residues in the CDR3. Germline values: CDR1 SGHTA, CDR2 FQGNSA. Between the trimmed V and J ends, which lost 4 bases and 2 bases, there was a span of 11 bases. This chain's CDR3 is CASSSNRGQETQYF. The CDR3 DNA sequence: TGTGCCAGCAGCTCCAATCGGGGGCAAGAGACCCAGTACTTC.

The chain employs TRBV6-5 and TRBJ2-1, with 7 bases that match TRBD1. The DNA end is more similar to TRBJ2-7, so the J call may be wrong. The CDR3 spans 14 residues. Germline CDR1 reads MNHEY; CDR2 reads SVGAGI. The CDR3 DNA follows: TGTGCCAGCAGTTTCAGGGGGTTCCCCTACGAGCAGTACTTC. It encodes CASSFRGFPYEQYF.

There are a few counts of this clonotype. The chain uses TRBV2 and TRBJ1-1; D gene unclear. Germline CDR1 reads SNHLY; CDR2 reads FYNNEI. This CDR3 comprises 13 residues. V gave up 6 bases and J gave up 4 bases, with 12 bases separating them. CDR3 residues: CASRSRPGTEAFF. The CDR3 bases are TGTGCCAGCAGGTCCAGACCTGGCACTGAAGCTTTCTTT.

The chain employs TRBV19 and TRBJ2-3, with D tentatively TRBD1 (6 bases). CDR1 and CDR2 (germline): LNHDA, SQIVND (reference sequence). V was shortened by 6 bases and J by 4 bases, with 14 bases between the two germline ends. The CDR3 extends over 14 amino acids. The CDR3 sequence: CASSHSTGPDTQYF. CDR3 coding DNA: TGTGCCAGTAGCCACTCAACAGGGCCAGATACGCAGTATTTT.

The rearrangement uses TRBV12-3 or TRBV12-4 and TRBJ2-7; D assignment may be TRBD1 or TRBD2 (5 bases each). V lost 8 bases, J lost 3 bases, and 14 bases lay in between. CDR3 length equals 13 residues. CDR3 nucleotides: TGTGCCAGCCTGAATCATGGGGGCTACGAGCAGTACTTC. This encodes CASLNHGGYEQYF.

The V call is TRBV7-2, the J call TRBJ2-1; 8 bases match TRBD2. Germline-derived CDR1 and CDR2 are SGHTA and FQGNSA. The CDR3 sequence is 15 residues long. The ends lost 6 bases at V and 4 bases at J; junction bases unmatched: 8. The CDR3 bases are TGTGCCAGCAGTCCCAGCGGGGGATTTTACAATGAGCAGTTCTTC. Translation gives CASSPSGGFYNEQFF.

This clonotype occurred a few times. This chain joins TRBV2 and TRBJ1-5; D gene uncertain. This CDR3 has 13 residues. The V gene's germline CDR1 is SNHLY and CDR2 FYNNEI. The ends were cut back, 1 base at V and 6 bases at J, with 7 bases in the middle. The chain's CDR3 is CASSEDVGQPQHF. CDR3 DNA sequence: TGTGCCAGCAGTGAAGACGTCGGTCAGCCCCAGCATTTT.

V gene TRBV6-1 combines with J gene TRBJ2-1, with 8 bases lining up with TRBD1. The CDR3 totals 15 residues. From germline, CDR1 is MNHNS and CDR2 SASEGT. The V segment lost 7 bases and the J segment 5 bases; nucleotides outside the gene matches: 10. The CDR3 spells CASKRWGQVNNEQFF. The CDR3 DNA reads TGTGCCAGCAAGAGGTGGGGACAGGTCAACAATGAGCAGTTCTTC.

The genes are TRBV4-1 and TRBJ1-6; D not resolved. V was shortened by 3 bases and J by 0 bases, with 6 bases between the two germline ends. Germline V gene data show CDR1 as MGHRA and CDR2 as YSYEKL. The length of the CDR3 is 15 residues. The CDR3 here is CASSQGNSYNSPLHF. CDR3 sequence (DNA): TGCGCCAGCAGCCAGGGGAACTCCTATAATTCACCCCTCCACTTT.

This sequence joins TRBV6-4 and TRBJ2-1, with TRBD2 identical over 11 bases. Trimming removed 3 bases from V and 9 bases from J; junction bases left unmatched: 7. The germline V gene encodes CDR1 MRHNA and CDR2 SNTAGT. This CDR3 spans 15 amino acids. CDR3 sequence: CASSDSSGGPGEQFF. CDR3 sequence (DNA): TGTGCCAGCAGTGATTCTAGCGGGGGGCCGGGTGAGCAGTTCTTC.

The chain couples TRBV11-2 to TRBJ2-7; 13 positions agree with TRBD2. In germline, CDR1 is SGHAT, CDR2 FQNNGV. The CDR3 has 17 residues. V lost 5 bases and J lost 0; bases outside the gene matches: 7. The CDR3 reads CASSPIGLAGVSYEQYF. As DNA, the CDR3 is TGTGCCAGCAGCCCGATAGGACTAGCGGGAGTCTCCTACGAGCAGTACTTC.

The chain is built from TRBV6-1 and TRBJ1-1, with no clear D. This CDR3 region has 14 residues. V gave up 6 bases and J gave up 3 bases, with 14 bases separating them. CDR1 MNHNS and CDR2 SASEGT come from the germline V gene. CDR3 coding DNA: TGTGCCAGCAGGGCGGCCGGTGGCTACACTGAAGCTTTCTTT. Protein: CASRAAGGYTEAFF.

There are a few counts of this clonotype. The chain employs TRBV7-9 and TRBJ2-5; 10 positions match TRBD2. The CDR3 covers 14 residues. The V segment lost 9 bases and the J segment 4 bases; nucleotides outside the gene matches: 8. Germline assignment: CDR1 SEHNR and CDR2 FQNEAQ (reference sequence). The CDR3 coding sequence is TGTGCCAGTCTGCGTAGCGGGAGGTCAGAGACCCAGTACTTC. Protein product: CASLRSGRSETQYF.

The chain uses TRBV7-2 and TRBJ1-2; weak D call: TRBD1 (6 bases). The germline gives CDR1 SGHTA, CDR2 FQGNSA. Trimming pared 3 bases from V and 7 bases from J, leaving 12 bases between. The CDR3 loop spans 13 amino acids. The CDR3 DNA reads TGTGCCAGCAGCTTCCAGGGGTCGGGTGGCTACACCTTC. Its translation is CASSFQGSGGYTF.

This clonotype occurred a few times. This chain joins TRBV6-5 and TRBJ2-3; TRBD2 agrees at 8 bases. The CDR3 contains 16 residues. The ends lost 0 bases at V and 0 bases at J; junction bases unmatched: 2. Germline-derived CDR1 and CDR2 are MNHEY and SVGAGI. In DNA form, the CDR3 reads TGTGCCAGCAGTTACTCTAGCGGGGCTAGCACAGATACGCAGTATTTT. Translation: CASSYSSGASTDTQYF.

This clonotype was seen a handful of times. V usage is TRBV7-9 and J usage is TRBJ1-1; tentative D call: TRBD1 (5 bases). Trimming shortened V by 1 base and J by 6 bases, and 9 bases separated the two germline ends. CDR1 is SEHNR, CDR2 FQNEAQ, per germline (reference sequence). The CDR3 extends over 13 amino acids. The CDR3 loop reads CASSLGGWAEAFF. The CDR3 DNA reads as TGTGCCAGCAGCTTAGGGGGGTGGGCTGAAGCTTTCTTT.

The V and J genes are TRBV20-1 and TRBJ2-3; TRBD2 matches 8 bases. Germline V lookup: CDR1 DFQATT, CDR2 SNEGSKA (reference sequence). With V trimmed by 6 bases and J by 3 bases, 8 bases remained unmatched. The CDR3 runs to 14 residues. The CDR3 DNA reads TGCAGTGCCGTGTCGGCGGGGGGTACAGATACGCAGTATTTT. It encodes CSAVSAGGTDTQYF.

This clonotype was detected a few times. V usage is TRBV7-2 and J usage is TRBJ1-1; D unresolved. This CDR3 has 13 residues. CDR1 SGHTA and CDR2 FQGNSA come from the germline V gene. The ends were cut back, 5 bases at V and 4 bases at J, with 11 bases in the middle. This CDR3 reads CASSRSEGTEAFF. The CDR3 bases are TGTGCCAGCAGCCGCAGCGAGGGCACTGAAGCTTTCTTT.

The chain carries TRBV11-3 and TRBJ1-1; no clear D gene. The germline V gene encodes CDR1 SGHNT and CDR2 YENEEA. The CDR3 loop spans 12 amino acids. The V gene lost 8 bases and the J gene lost 1 base, with 8 bases spanning the gap. The CDR3 sequence is CASENKNTEAFF. As DNA, the CDR3 is TGTGCCAGCGAGAACAAGAACACTGAAGCTTTCTTT.

CDR3 in amino acids: CSARGLAGRGNTDTQYF. DNA of the CDR3: TGCAGTGCTAGGGGACTAGCGGGGAGGGGGAACACAGATACGCAGTATTTT. The chain combines TRBV20-1 with TRBJ2-3, with 13 bases lining up with TRBD2. CDR1 is DFQATT and CDR2 is SNEGSKA in the germline V gene (reference sequence). V lost 3 bases to trimming and J lost 2 bases; unmatched junction nucleotides: 8. The CDR3 is 17 residues long.

This sequence joins TRBV7-2 and TRBJ1-1; D gene unclear. The CDR3 totals 14 residues. The germline V gene encodes CDR1 SGHTA and CDR2 FQGNSA. V lost 1 base, J lost 2 bases, and 8 bases lay in between. The CDR3 is CASSLEQTNTEAFF. CDR3 sequence (DNA): TGTGCCAGCAGCTTAGAACAGACCAACACTGAAGCTTTCTTT.

The chain recombines TRBV6-1 with TRBJ2-1, with TRBD2 identical over 7 bases. This CDR3 has 15 residues. Germline V gives CDR1 MNHNS, CDR2 SASEGT. The J segment lost 8 bases and the V segment lost 9 bases, leaving 16 bases of the junction unmatched. The CDR3 nucleotides are TGTGCCAGTAGGTTAGCGGGTACTACATCCTATGAGCAGTTCTTC. This gives the protein CASRLAGTTSYEQFF.

The J gene is TRBJ2-5, the V gene TRBV20-1; no firm D call. V was shortened by 4 bases and J by 2 bases, with 8 bases between the two germline ends. This CDR3 contains 12 residues. Germline assignment: CDR1 DFQATT and CDR2 SNEGSKA (reference sequence). The CDR3 region has the DNA TGCAGTGCTAAGCCCCAACAAGAGACCCAGTACTTC. It codes for CSAKPQQETQYF.